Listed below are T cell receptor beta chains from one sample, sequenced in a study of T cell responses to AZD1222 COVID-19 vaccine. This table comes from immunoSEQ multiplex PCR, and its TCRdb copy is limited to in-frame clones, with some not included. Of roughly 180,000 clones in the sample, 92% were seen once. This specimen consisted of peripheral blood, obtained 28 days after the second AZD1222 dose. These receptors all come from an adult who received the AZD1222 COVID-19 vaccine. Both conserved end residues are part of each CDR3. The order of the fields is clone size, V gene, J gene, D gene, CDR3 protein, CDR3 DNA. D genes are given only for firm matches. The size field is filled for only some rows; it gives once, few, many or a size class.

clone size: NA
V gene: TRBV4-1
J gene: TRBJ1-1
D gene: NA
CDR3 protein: CASSLPGGKEAFF
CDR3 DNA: TGCGCCAGCAGCCTCCCGGGAGGGAAAGAAGCTTTCTTT

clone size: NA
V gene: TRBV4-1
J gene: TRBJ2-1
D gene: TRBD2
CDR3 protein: CASKGTSGNNEQFF
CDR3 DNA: TGCGCCAGCAAAGGGACTAGCGGCAACAATGAGCAGTTCTTC

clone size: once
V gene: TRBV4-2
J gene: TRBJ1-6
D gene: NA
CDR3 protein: CASSQEGYLYNSPLHF
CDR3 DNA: TGTGCCAGCAGCCAAGAGGGGTACCTCTATAATTCACCCCTCCACTTT

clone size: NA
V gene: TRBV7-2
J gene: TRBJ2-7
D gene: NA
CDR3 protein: CASSSRGGGTEQYF
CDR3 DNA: TGTGCCAGCAGCTCCAGGGGCGGAGGGACCGAGCAGTACTTC

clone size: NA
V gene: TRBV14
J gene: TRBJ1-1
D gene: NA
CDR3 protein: CASSRRTEKAFF
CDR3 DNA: TGTGCCAGCAGCCGGAGGACAGAGAAAGCTTTCTTT

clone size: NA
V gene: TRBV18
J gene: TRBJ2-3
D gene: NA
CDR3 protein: CASSPSVLSTDTQYF
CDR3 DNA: TGTGCCAGCTCACCAAGCGTACTGAGCACAGATACGCAGTATTTT

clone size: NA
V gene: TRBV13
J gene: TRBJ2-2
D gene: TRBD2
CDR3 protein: CASSPIGLAGDTGELFF
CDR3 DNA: TGTGCCAGCAGCCCGATCGGACTAGCGGGAGACACCGGGGAGCTGTTTTTT

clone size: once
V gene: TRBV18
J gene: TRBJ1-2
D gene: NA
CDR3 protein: CASSPQGSGYTF
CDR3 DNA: TGTGCCAGCTCACCACAGGGGTCTGGCTACACCTTC

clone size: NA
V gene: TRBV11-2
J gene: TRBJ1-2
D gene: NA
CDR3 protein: CASSLEQGMGGYTF
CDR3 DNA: TGTGCCAGCAGCTTAGAGCAGGGAATGGGTGGCTACACCTTC

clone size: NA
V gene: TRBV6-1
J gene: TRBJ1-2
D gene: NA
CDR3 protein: CASSELGYGYTF
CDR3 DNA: TGTGCCAGCAGTGAGTTAGGCTATGGCTACACCTTC